This T cell receptor (beta chain) originates from a study of cytomegalovirus exposure and HLA in healthy donors. The overall study: Around 83% of some 390 genotyped donors fell in the Caucasian-associated ancestry cluster. General study points: Later work found most CMV-associated TCR beta chains apparently HLA-restricted.

As for this clone: Its antigen is currently unknown.

Germline-derived CDR1 and CDR2 are SNHLY and FYNNEI. The CDR3 covers 14 residues. V lost 4 bases and J 7 bases, leaving 11 bases between the germline ends. 13 Jbeta primers and 60 Vbeta primers were used for the PCR. Profiled with immunoSEQ multiplex PCR; TCRdb holds only in-frame clones, not every one. The profile shows more than 50,000 clones, roughly 77% of them singletons. The material sequenced was PBMCs. The receptor was isolated from a female donor in good health and CMV-seronegative. V and J are TRBV2 and TRBJ1-6, with D unresolved. CDR3 region: CASSVLTTNSPLHF. CDR3 bases: TGTGCCAGCAGTGTATTGACTACCAATTCACCCCTCCACTTT. The whole variable domain, filled in from reference TRBV2 and TRBJ1-6, reads EPEVTQTPSHQVTQMGQEVILRCVPISNHLYFYWYRQILGQKVEFLVSFYNNEISEKSEIFDDQFSVERPDGSNFTLKIRSTKLEDSAMYFCASSVLTTNSPLHFGNGTRLTVT.